These 9 T cell receptor beta chains were all obtained from the same sample, sequenced in a study of CXCR3-negative and CXCR3-positive naive CD8 T cells. The study made its TRB cDNA libraries by 5' RACE, adding UMI labels. Following a re-call of the 5' RACE reads, TCRdb has one entry per CDR3 protein and lacks DNA. The sample holds tens of thousands of distinct CDR3 sequences. The study's findings and limits: Hydrophobicity was higher for TRB CDR3s found in CXCR3-positive naive cells than in CXCR3-negative naive cells.

Antigen specificity for these receptors is unknown. Input material: naive CXCR3+ CD8+ T cells from blood. Stated subset: CD45RO-CCR7+CD27+CD95- naive CD8+ T cells expressing CXCR3 (TNR3+). These receptors were taken from a human donor in good health. Some clones in this sample may be carry-over from other donors' samples.

V and J are TRBV7-6 and TRBJ2-7; TCRdb outputs TRBD1, but without DNA this stays unchecked. The CDR3 covers 16 residues. Germline V CDR1 and CDR2: SGHVS, FNYEAQ. The CDR3: CASSLATGGSIYEQYF.

The V call is TRBV7-2, the J call TRBJ2-2; with no DNA, the TCRdb D assignment of TRBD1 cannot be verified. This CDR3 has 14 residues. The germline V gene encodes CDR1 SGHTA and CDR2 FQGNSA. This chain's CDR3 is CASSSQGAGGELFF.

V is TRBV6-4 and J is TRBJ2-7. CDR1 is MRHNA and CDR2 is SNTAGT in the germline V gene. CDR3 length: 13 residues. CDR3: CASSDFPDNEQYF.

The V gene is TRBV11-2, the J gene TRBJ2-3; the TCRdb call, TRBD1, lacks DNA for checking. CDR1 and CDR2 (germline): SGHAT, FQNNGV. The CDR3 length is 15 residues. The CDR3 is CASSPGHRGTDTQYF.

The V and J genes are TRBV23-1 and TRBJ1-2. TRBV23-1 falls under the ORF class, with uncertain function. The CDR3 consists of 11 residues. Here the CDR3 reads CASPKGETYTF.

The V and J genes are TRBV2 and TRBJ2-7; TCRdb selects TRBD1, and the lack of DNA leaves this call unchecked. The CDR3 extends over 14 amino acids. Germline assignment: CDR1 SNHLY and CDR2 FYNNEI. The CDR3 sequence: CASRSQAGDYEQYF. The variable domain in full, completed from reference TRBV2 and TRBJ2-7, reads EPEVTQTPSHQVTQMGQEVILRCVPISNHLYFYWYRQILGQKVEFLVSFYNNEISEKSEIFDDQFSVERPDGSNFTLKIRSTKLEDSAMYFCASRSQAGDYEQYFGPGTRLTVT.

The chain is built from TRBV7-2 and TRBJ2-3; TCRdb selects TRBD2, and the lack of DNA leaves this call unchecked. The germline CDR1 and CDR2 sequences are SGHTA and FQGNSA. CDR3 length: 17 residues. The CDR3: CASRSLSGITSTDTQYF.

The chain couples TRBV2 to TRBJ2-1; TCRdb reports TRBD1, a call that lacks DNA to check it against. CDR1 is SNHLY and CDR2 is FYNNEI in the germline V gene. The CDR3 consists of 16 residues. The CDR3 loop is CASSARDRALWNEQFF. Full variable domain (outside the CDR3, taken from reference TRBV2 and TRBJ2-1): EPEVTQTPSHQVTQMGQEVILRCVPISNHLYFYWYRQILGQKVEFLVSFYNNEISEKSEIFDDQFSVERPDGSNFTLKIRSTKLEDSAMYFCASSARDRALWNEQFFGPGTRLTVL.

The gene calls are TRBV6-5 and TRBJ2-2; as DNA is missing, the TRBD1 call by TCRdb cannot be tested. Germline CDR1 MNHEY, CDR2 SVGAGI. This CDR3 has 13 amino acids. The CDR3 protein is CASSYGGGGELFF.